Listed here is a single TCR beta chain. Cohort allocation depended upon clinical history that participants reported. Resolution of symptoms, clearance, or two negative PCRs was present in recovered Cohort 3 donors. This sample was included in a study of blood T cell repertoires in COVID-19. Overall study context: From T cells, B-cell-depleted T cells, or PBMCs came the material, which was cDNA or gDNA.

Under the authors' procedure: The assay estimated nucleated cells by amplifying reference gene primers. Sequencing used immunoSEQ multiplex PCR; TCRdb keeps in-frame clones, though not all of them. From that table come the V and J calls and clone size; the DNA was used to work out D and trimming. The sample consists of roughly 160,000 clones, approximately 82% of them appearing once. Looked up from germline, CDR1 is SGHTA and CDR2 is FQGTGA. The CDR3 runs 15 residues. V lost 5 bases to trimming and J lost 0 bases; unmatched junction nucleotides: 3. The J gene is TRBJ2-2, the V gene TRBV7-3; 7 bases match TRBD1. This receptor was taken from a man in his sixties who had recovered from COVID-19. The material sequenced was PBMCs or T cells enriched from blood (not recorded which). This CDR3 is CASSRGTANTGELFF. Here the CDR3 DNA reads TGTGCCAGCAGCCGAGGGACAGCGAACACCGGGGAGCTGTTTTTT.